This TCR beta chain was identified during a study of blood T cell repertoires in COVID-19. On the study more broadly: The United States, Italy and Spain provided the acute and convalescent COVID-19 samples. PBMCs, B-cell-depleted T cells, or T cells were the source of the cDNA or gDNA that made up the material.

Germline loops: CDR1 LNHDA, CDR2 SQIVND (reference sequence). J gave up 3 bases and V 4 bases, and 9 bases lay outside the gene matches. The CDR3 is 17 residues long. Only one count was recorded for this clone. Authors' processing steps: Amplification of reference gene primers provided the estimated nucleated cell counts. Here immunoSEQ multiplex PCR was the method, and the copy in TCRdb shows in-frame clones only, minus some. V and J calls and clone size are those listed in that table; D and trimming were worked out from the DNA. This table holds 65,000 to 90,000 clones, about 91% found once. Source material: peripheral blood. This receptor was obtained from an elderly man with acute or convalescent COVID-19. The chain recombines TRBV19 with TRBJ2-7; 13 positions agree with TRBD2. The DNA of the CDR3 is TGTGCCAGTAGTACCTCTGCCGGGACTAGCGGGATCTACGAGCAGTACTTC. It encodes CASSTSAGTSGIYEQYF. Full variable domain (rest looked up from reference TRBV19 and TRBJ2-7): DGGITQSPKYLFRKEGQNVTLSCEQNLNHDAMYWYRQDPGQGLRLIYYSQIVNDFQKGDIAEGYSVSREKKESFPLTVTSAQKNPTAFYLCASSTSAGTSGIYEQYFGPGTRLTVT.